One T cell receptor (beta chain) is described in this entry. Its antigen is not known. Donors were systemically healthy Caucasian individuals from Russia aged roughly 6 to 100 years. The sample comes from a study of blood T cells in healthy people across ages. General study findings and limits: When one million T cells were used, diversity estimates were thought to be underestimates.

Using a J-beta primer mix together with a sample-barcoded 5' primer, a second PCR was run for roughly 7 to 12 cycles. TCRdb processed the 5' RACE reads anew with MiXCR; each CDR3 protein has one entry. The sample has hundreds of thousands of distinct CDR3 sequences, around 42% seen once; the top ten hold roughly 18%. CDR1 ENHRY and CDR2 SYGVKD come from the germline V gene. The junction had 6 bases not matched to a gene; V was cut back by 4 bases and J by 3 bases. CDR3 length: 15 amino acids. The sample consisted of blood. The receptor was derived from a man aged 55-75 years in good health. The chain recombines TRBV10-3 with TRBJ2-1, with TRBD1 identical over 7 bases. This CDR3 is CAISGRDSDYNEQFF. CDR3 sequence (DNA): TGTGCCATCAGTGGCCGGGACAGTGACTACAATGAGCAGTTCTTC.